This TCR beta chain was captured in a study of CD8+ T cells in alopecia areata. The CDR3 has 17 amino acids. Germline V gene data show CDR1 as MNHEY and CDR2 as SMNVEV (reference sequence). The V gene end was trimmed by 2 bases and the J gene end by 2 bases; junction bases not matched to a gene: 8. cDNA reverse transcribed from extracted RNA served as the sequencing template. Sequencing used immunoSEQ multiplex PCR; TCRdb keeps in-frame clones, though not all of them. The sample lists around 19,000 clones, about 60% occurring once. Treatment noted: oral pan-JAK inhibitor, 5-10 mg twice daily. Lesional scalp punch biopsies and peripheral blood came from alopecia areata patients.

The V gene is TRBV27, the J gene TRBJ1-2; 10 bases fit TRBD1. The TCR was taken from a human donor with alopecia areata. The material sequenced was skin, taken at week 4, from a patient treated with tofacitinib. The chain's CDR3 is CASSLNFRQGANYGYTF. The DNA for the CDR3 is TGTGCCAGCAGTTTAAACTTCCGACAGGGGGCGAACTATGGCTACACCTTC.